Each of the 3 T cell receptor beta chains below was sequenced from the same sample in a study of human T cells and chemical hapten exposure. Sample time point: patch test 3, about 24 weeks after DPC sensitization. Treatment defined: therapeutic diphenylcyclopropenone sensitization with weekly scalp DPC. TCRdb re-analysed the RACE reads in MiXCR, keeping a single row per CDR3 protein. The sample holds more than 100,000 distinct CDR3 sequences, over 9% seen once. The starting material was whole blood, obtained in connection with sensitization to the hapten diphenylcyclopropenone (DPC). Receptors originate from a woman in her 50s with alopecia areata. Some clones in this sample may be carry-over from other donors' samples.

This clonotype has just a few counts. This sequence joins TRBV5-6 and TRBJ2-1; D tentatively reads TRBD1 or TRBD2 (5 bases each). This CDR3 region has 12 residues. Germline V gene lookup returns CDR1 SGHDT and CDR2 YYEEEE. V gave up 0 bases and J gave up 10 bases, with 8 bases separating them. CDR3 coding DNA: TGTGCCAGCAGCTTGGTCGGGACCGAGCAGTTCTTC. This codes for CASSLVGTEQFF.

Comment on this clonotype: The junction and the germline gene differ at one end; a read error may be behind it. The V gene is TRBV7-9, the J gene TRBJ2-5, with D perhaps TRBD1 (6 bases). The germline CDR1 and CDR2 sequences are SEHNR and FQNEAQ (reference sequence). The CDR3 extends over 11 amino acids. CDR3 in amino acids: CASSLEGQGNF. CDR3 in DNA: TGTGCCAGCAGCTTAGAAGGTCAGGGGAACTTC.

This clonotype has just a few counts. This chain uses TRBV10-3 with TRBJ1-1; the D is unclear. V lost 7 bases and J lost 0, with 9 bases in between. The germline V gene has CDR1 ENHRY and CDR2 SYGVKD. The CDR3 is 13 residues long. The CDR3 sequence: CAINSDLNTEAFF. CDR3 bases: TGTGCCATCAATTCTGATTTGAACACTGAAGCTTTCTTT.